These 31 T cell receptor beta chains came from one sample sequenced in a study of PD-1 blockade in mismatch repair-deficient tumors. The assay was immunoSEQ multiplex PCR, and TCRdb's table has in-frame clones only and misses some. The sample includes tens of thousands of clones, around 73% of them seen just once. Sequenced material: peripheral blood, taken 4 weeks after starting pembrolizumab. The receptors stem from an adult with mismatch repair-deficient cancer.

Only a few counts were recorded for this clone. The chain employs TRBV7-9 and TRBJ2-3; tentatively, D is TRBD2 (5 bases). V was clipped by 4 bases and J by 0 bases, with 11 bases between them. The CDR3 runs 15 residues. CDR1 is SEHNR, CDR2 FQNEAQ, per germline (reference sequence). The DNA of the CDR3 is TGTGCCAGCAGCTCCTCGGGGTCTAGCACAGATACGCAGTATTTT. Its protein is CASSSSGSSTDTQYF.

The V and J genes are TRBV13 and TRBJ2-5; the D gene is possibly TRBD2 (6 bases). The CDR3 covers 15 residues. Per germline, CDR1 PRHDT and CDR2 FYEKMQ (reference sequence). Trimming took off 4 bases at V and 5 bases at J, with 17 bases between the two ends. CDR3 sequence: CASSSRETSRETQYF. The CDR3 DNA sequence: TGTGCCAGCAGCTCACGGGAGACTAGTCGGGAGACCCAGTACTTC.

This clone has a handful of counts. The chain is built from TRBV10-3 and TRBJ2-2, with D possibly being TRBD1 or TRBD2 (5 bases each). This CDR3 has 17 amino acids. Trimming left V 5 bases short and J 0 bases short, with 16 bases between. CDR1 ENHRY and CDR2 SYGVKD come from the germline V gene. CDR3 nucleotide sequence: TGTGCCATCAGTAAAACCGGGACCGACGCGAACACCGGGGAGCTGTTTTTT. Encoded protein: CAISKTGTDANTGELFF.

J is TRBJ1-1 and V is TRBV28; no clear D gene. Germline CDR1 is MDHEN and CDR2 is SYDVKM. The V gene lost 5 bases and the J gene lost 0 bases, with 16 bases spanning the gap. This CDR3 comprises 16 residues. CDR3 in DNA: TGTGCCAGCAGTAACTCACCTACATCTATGAACACTGAAGCTTTCTTT. Its translation: CASSNSPTSMNTEAFF.

This rearrangement joins TRBV19 to TRBJ2-2, with TRBD1 as a possible D gene (6 bases). The CDR3 runs 16 residues. V was clipped by 5 bases and J by 1 base, with 14 bases between them. Looked up from germline, CDR1 is LNHDA and CDR2 is SQIVND (reference sequence). This chain's CDR3 is CASSPWTDWNTGELFF. The CDR3 bases are TGTGCCAGTAGTCCCTGGACAGACTGGAACACCGGGGAGCTGTTTTTT.

The V call is TRBV28, the J call TRBJ2-4; TRBD1 aligns across 8 bases. Trimming took 5 bases from V and 1 from J; bases not matched to a gene: 4. The germline V gene encodes CDR1 MDHEN and CDR2 SYDVKM. This CDR3 is built from 15 residues. CDR3 coding DNA: TGTGCCAGCAGTCCACAGGGGGAGGCCAAAAACATTCAGTACTTC. It codes for CASSPQGEAKNIQYF. Full variable domain (outside the CDR3, taken from reference TRBV28 and TRBJ2-4): DVKVTQSSRYLVKRTGEKVFLECVQDMDHENMFWYRQDPGLGLRLIYFSYDVKMKEKGDIPEGYSVSREKKERFSLILESASTNQTSMYLCASSPQGEAKNIQYFGAGTRLSVL.

The DNA of the CDR3 is TGTGCCAGCACCATGACAGGGGGCTGGGATGAGCAGTTCTTC. It yields the protein CASTMTGGWDEQFF. The V gene is TRBV25-1, the J gene TRBJ2-1, with 10 bases fitting TRBD1. The length of the CDR3 is 14 residues. V trimming: 7 bases; J trimming: 8 bases; junction bases outside the gene matches: 8. The germline V gene has CDR1 MGHDK and CDR2 SYGVNS.

This rearrangement joins TRBV21-1 to TRBJ2-7; TRBD1 is the table's D call, not checked against the DNA. TRBV21-1 counts as a pseudogene. This CDR3 region has 15 residues. The CDR3 loop is CASSKEPGEGYEQYF. Written as DNA, the CDR3 is TGTGCCAGCAGCAAAGAGCCAGGGGAAGGCTACGAGCAGTACTTC.

This sequence joins TRBV11-1 and TRBJ2-1; the match to TRBD2 covers 8 bases. V gave up 4 bases and J gave up 7 bases; unmatched junction bases: 12. The CDR3 runs 16 residues. Germline V CDR1 and CDR2: SGHAT, FQDESV (reference sequence). CDR3 nucleotide sequence: TGTGCCAGCAGCTCCCCGCGGCTAGCGGGTAGTAATGAGCAGTTCTTC. Amino acids: CASSSPRLAGSNEQFF.

The J gene is TRBJ2-7, the V gene TRBV5-4; 8 bases line up with TRBD2. Germline values: CDR1 SGHNT, CDR2 YYREEE (reference sequence). Germline trimming cut 4 bases from V and 3 bases from J; bases unmatched to any gene: 15. This CDR3 spans 17 amino acids. The CDR3 coding sequence is TGTGCCAGCAGCCCGGCGGGGGGAGCGGGAATTGTCTACGAGCAGTACTTC. Amino acids: CASSPAGGAGIVYEQYF.

J is TRBJ2-3 and V is TRBV30, with 8 bases matching TRBD2. J gave up 2 bases and V 0 bases, and 1 base lay outside the gene matches. The germline CDR1 and CDR2 sequences are GTSNPN and SVGIG (reference sequence). The CDR3 is 14 amino acids. CDR3 bases: TGTGCCTGGAGTGTACTAGCGGCCACAGATACGCAGTATTTT. It translates to CAWSVLAATDTQYF.

CDR3 nucleotide sequence: TGCGCCAGCAGCCAAGGGCCCCGGACCAACACTGAAGCTTTCTTT. Residues: CASSQGPRTNTEAFF. The V gene is TRBV4-3, the J gene TRBJ1-1; D ambiguous. The germline CDR1 and CDR2 sequences are LGHNA and YSLEER. V was trimmed by 1 base and J by 2 bases, leaving 11 bases between them. The CDR3 contains 15 residues.

The DNA of the CDR3 is TGTGCCAGCTCACCGGCCCAGAACACCGGGGAGCTGTTTTTT. As protein: CASSPAQNTGELFF. The chain carries TRBV18 and TRBJ2-2; no firm D call. V was cut by 3 bases and J by 1 base, with 6 bases left in between. Germline CDR1 KGHSH, CDR2 LQKENI. The CDR3 totals 14 residues. Using reference TRBV18 and TRBJ2-2 for the parts outside the CDR3, the full variable domain is NAGVMQNPRHLVRRRGQEARLRCSPMKGHSHVYWYRQLPEEGLKFMVYLQKENIIDESGMPKERFSAEFPKEGPSILRIQQVVRGDSAAYFCASSPAQNTGELFFGEGSRLTVL.

In its sample, this clone was seen a few times. The V and J genes are TRBV5-4 and TRBJ1-1; D uncertain. This CDR3 is built from 12 residues. The V gene's germline CDR1 is SGHNT and CDR2 YYREEE (reference sequence). Trimming stripped 4 bases from V and 5 bases from J, with 9 bases between. CDR3 coding DNA: TGTGCCAGCAGCGTCAGAGGGACTGAAGCTTTCTTT. Translation gives CASSVRGTEAFF.

This clone has only a few counts. The chain uses TRBV6-5 and TRBJ2-7; TRBD2 agrees at 12 bases. Trimming took 7 bases from V and 6 from J; bases not matched to a gene: 7. There are 14 residues in the CDR3. Looked up from germline, CDR1 is MNHEY and CDR2 is SVGAGI. CDR3 bases: TGTGCCAGCAACATACTAGCGGGAGGAGGCGAGCAGTACTTC. As protein: CASNILAGGGEQYF.

This clone was observed a single time. V and J are TRBV29-1 and TRBJ2-3; 7 nucleotides align to TRBD2. The CDR3 totals 13 residues. V was clipped by 8 bases and J by 4 bases; unmatched bases: 9. Germline-derived CDR1 and CDR2 are SQVTM and ANQGSEA. DNA for the CDR3: TGCAGCACTCAGACTAGCCAGGCAGATACGCAGTATTTT. As protein: CSTQTSQADTQYF.

A single count supports this clone. The genes are TRBV7-9 and TRBJ1-1, with TRBD1 as a possible D gene (5 bases). CDR1 and CDR2 from the germline V gene are SEHNR and FQNEAQ (reference sequence). The CDR3 is 13 amino acids. V lost 4 bases and J lost 0, with 6 bases in between. Here the CDR3 DNA reads TGTGCCAGCAGCTCAGGGTTGAACACTGAAGCTTTCTTT. Residues: CASSSGLNTEAFF. The variable domain in full, with the rest retrieved from reference TRBV7-9 and TRBJ1-1, is DTGVSQNPRHKITKRGQNVTFRCDPISEHNRLYWYRQTLGQGPEFLTYFQNEAQLEKSRLLSDRFSAERPKGSFSTLEIQRTEQGDSAMYLCASSSGLNTEAFFGQGTRLTVV.

This clone occurred once. The chain employs TRBV5-4 and TRBJ2-1, with 7 bases that match TRBD2. Trimming took 0 bases from V and 5 from J; bases not matched to a gene: 5. CDR3 size: 15 residues. The germline V gene encodes CDR1 SGHNT and CDR2 YYREEE (reference sequence). CDR3 sequence: CASSLAGRRDNEQFF. CDR3 DNA sequence: TGTGCCAGCAGCTTGGCCGGGAGGAGGGACAATGAGCAGTTCTTC.

This clone came up a few times. The genes are TRBV4-1 and TRBJ1-5; D unclear. V lost 1 base and J 9 bases, leaving 13 bases between the germline ends. The CDR3 is 14 amino acids. Germline CDR1 and CDR2: MGHRA and YSYEKL. CDR3 sequence: CASSQALGQRPQHF. The CDR3 DNA sequence: TGCGCCAGCAGCCAAGCCCTGGGTCAGCGGCCCCAGCATTTT.

This clone occurred once. The chain employs TRBV5-1 and TRBJ2-5, with 9 bases matching TRBD2. The trim removed 0 bases at V and 3 bases at J, leaving 3 bases unmatched. Germline V gives CDR1 SGHRS, CDR2 YFSETQ. The CDR3 has 15 amino acids. CDR3 bases: TGCGCCAGCAGCTTGGGGCCTAGCGGGAAAGAGACCCAGTACTTC. Protein sequence: CASSLGPSGKETQYF.

This chain links TRBV30 with TRBJ1-5; D perhaps matches TRBD1 (6 bases). Germline V CDR1 and CDR2: GTSNPN, SVGIG (reference sequence). Trimming cost V 3 bases and J 3 bases, with 15 bases left between them. The CDR3 loop spans 15 amino acids. The CDR3 sequence is CAWSKGHNVNQPQHF. The CDR3 nucleotides are TGTGCCTGGAGCAAGGGACACAATGTCAATCAGCCCCAGCATTTT.

This chain links TRBV5-6 with TRBJ1-2, with TRBD1 identical over 7 bases. The CDR3 has 15 residues. V shed 0 bases, J shed 3 bases, and the junction held 5 bases outside the gene matches. Germline lookup yields CDR1 SGHDT and CDR2 YYEEEE. The CDR3 region has the DNA TGTGCCAGCAGCTTGGGGCCCGGGACAGACTATGGCTACACCTTC. It translates to CASSLGPGTDYGYTF.

V and J are TRBV28 and TRBJ2-1; D not certain. This CDR3 has 12 residues. The V gene's germline CDR1 is MDHEN and CDR2 SYDVKM. The V gene lost 6 bases and the J gene lost 3 bases, with 6 bases spanning the gap. CDR3 protein: CASRPDYNEQFF. Written as DNA, the CDR3 is TGTGCCAGCAGGCCTGACTACAATGAGCAGTTCTTC.

V is TRBV29-1 and J is TRBJ2-5; D may match TRBD1 or TRBD2 (6 bases each). The CDR3 runs 13 residues. Trimming left V 4 bases short and J 1 base short, with 10 bases between. CDR1 SQVTM and CDR2 ANQGSEA come from the germline V gene. The CDR3 sequence: CSVGGAPQETQYF. In DNA form, the CDR3 reads TGCAGCGTTGGGGGGGCGCCCCAAGAGACCCAGTACTTC.

This clone has just a few counts. The J gene is TRBJ1-5, the V gene TRBV6-1; unclear D gene. This CDR3 has 12 amino acids. The germline CDR1 and CDR2 sequences are MNHNS and SASEGT. V was cut by 4 bases and J by 6 bases, with 7 bases left in between. The DNA for the CDR3 is TGTGCCAGCAGTGCAGGTACTCAGCCCCAGCATTTT. Its translation: CASSAGTQPQHF.

The chain uses TRBV9 and TRBJ2-1; D is unresolved. CDR3 length: 12 residues. The germline V gene encodes CDR1 SGDLS and CDR2 YYNGEE. V was pared by 3 bases and J by 5 bases, with 6 bases between. The CDR3 DNA reads as TGTGCCAGCAGCGGACAAAACAATGAGCAGTTCTTC. It is translated as CASSGQNNEQFF. The whole variable domain, remainder taken from reference TRBV9 and TRBJ2-1, is DSGVTQTPKHLITATGQRVTLRCSPRSGDLSVYWYQQSLDQGLQFLIQYYNGEERAKGNILERFSAQQFPDLHSELNLSSLELGDSALYFCASSGQNNEQFFGPGTRLTVL.

V and J are TRBV6-5 and TRBJ1-1, with D perhaps TRBD1 (5 bases). V lost 6 bases, J lost 4 bases, and 12 bases lay in between. The CDR3 is 13 amino acids. Germline-derived CDR1 and CDR2 are MNHEY and SVGAGI. DNA for the CDR3: TGTGCCAGCAGCCAGACAGAGACCACTGAAGCTTTCTTT. Its translation: CASSQTETTEAFF.

This chain links TRBV6-5 with TRBJ1-2; tentatively, D is TRBD1 (5 bases). Germline V gene sequence: CDR1 MNHEY, CDR2 SVGAGI. This CDR3 is built from 13 residues. Trimming took off 2 bases at V and 6 bases at J, with 10 bases between the two ends. This CDR3 is CASSYARVNGYTF. The CDR3 nucleotides read TGTGCCAGCAGTTACGCCAGGGTGAATGGCTACACCTTC.

The chain employs TRBV7-2 and TRBJ1-1; D gene uncertain. The CDR3 sequence is 13 residues long. Germline CDR1 is SGHTA and CDR2 is FQGNSA. Trimming left V 2 bases short and J 4 bases short, with 8 bases between. CDR3 sequence reads: CASSLKAGTEAFF. The CDR3 coding sequence is TGTGCCAGCAGCTTAAAGGCAGGCACTGAAGCTTTCTTT.

As concerns this clone: The junction does not match germline at one end; this may be a read error. The chain uses TRBV7-7 and TRBJ2-2; no clear D. CDR1 is SSHAT, CDR2 FNYEAQ, per germline (reference sequence). The CDR3 has 13 residues. CDR3 DNA sequence: TGTGCTAGCAGCTTAGAACACAACGGGGAGCTGTTTTTT. This codes for CASSLEHNGELFF.

The chain links TRBV9 to TRBJ1-3; D is undetermined. The V gene's germline CDR1 is SGDLS and CDR2 YYNGEE. The CDR3 length is 17 residues. Trimming removed 0 bases from V and 0 bases from J, with 13 bases in between. The CDR3 DNA is TGTGCCAGCAGCGTAGCTGTCACAGCCTACTCTGGAAACACCATATATTTT. Protein product: CASSVAVTAYSGNTIYF.